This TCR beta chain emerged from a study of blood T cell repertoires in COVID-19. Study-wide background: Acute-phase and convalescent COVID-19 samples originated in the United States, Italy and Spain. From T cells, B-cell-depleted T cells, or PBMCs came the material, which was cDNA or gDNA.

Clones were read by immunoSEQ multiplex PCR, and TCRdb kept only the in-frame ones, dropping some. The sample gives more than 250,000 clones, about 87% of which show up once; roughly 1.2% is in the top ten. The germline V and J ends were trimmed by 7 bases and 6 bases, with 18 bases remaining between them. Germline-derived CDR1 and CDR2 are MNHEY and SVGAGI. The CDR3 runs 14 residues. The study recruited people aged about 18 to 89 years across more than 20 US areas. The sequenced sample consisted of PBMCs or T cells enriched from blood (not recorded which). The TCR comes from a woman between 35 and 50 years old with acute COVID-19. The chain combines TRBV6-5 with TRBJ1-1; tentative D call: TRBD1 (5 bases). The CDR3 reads CASTQAEGVPEAFF. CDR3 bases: TGTGCCAGCACCCAAGCCGAAGGGGTTCCTGAAGCTTTCTTT.